These 29 T cell receptor beta chains originate from one sample sequenced in a study of cytomegalovirus exposure and HLA in healthy donors (TCRdb year 2017). Library preparation employed the immunoSEQ multiplex PCR assay. For the multiplex PCR, a mixture combining 60 forward primers for TCR Vbeta segments and 13 reverse primers for TCR Jbeta segments was used. TCRdb stores this immuneACCESS table with in-frame sequences only. Part of the clones is absent; in the studies checked, under half of the shortfall reflects unresolved V genes, and no reason is known for the rest. The table for this sample lists fewer than 150,000 clones. The ten top clones hold roughly 2% of the sample. The specimen sequenced was PBMCs. Receptors were obtained from a woman aged 55-69 years in good health and CMV-seronegative.

The gene calls are TRBV4-2 and TRBJ2-1; 10 bases are shared with TRBD2. V was clipped by 8 bases and J by 6 bases; unmatched bases: 10. The CDR3 runs to 15 residues. Germline assignment: CDR1 LGHNA and CDR2 YNFKEQ. The CDR3 nucleotides are TGTGCCAGCTTTTCCAGCCTAGCGGGGGTCAATGAGCAGTTCTTC. It codes for CASFSSLAGVNEQFF.

The chain employs TRBV9 and TRBJ2-7, with 13 nucleotides matching TRBD2. This CDR3 has 15 residues. The germline CDR1 and CDR2 sequences are SGDLS and YYNGEE. Trimming at V came to 4 bases and at J to 1 base, leaving 2 bases not matched to a gene. The CDR3 DNA follows: TGTGCCAGCAGCCCGACTAGCGGGGGGTCCTACGAGCAGTACTTC. Its protein is CASSPTSGGSYEQYF.

The rearrangement uses TRBV27 and TRBJ2-1; 13 bases map to TRBD2. This CDR3 contains 17 residues. Per germline, CDR1 MNHEY and CDR2 SMNVEV (reference sequence). The ends lost 3 bases at V and 5 bases at J; junction bases unmatched: 7. The CDR3 bases are TGTGCCAGCAGTTTGCGGACTAGCGGGAGTACCCACAATGAGCAGTTCTTC. It codes for CASSLRTSGSTHNEQFF.

The chain has TRBV27 and TRBJ2-1; tentative D call: TRBD1 (6 bases). There are 15 residues in the CDR3. CDR1 is MNHEY and CDR2 is SMNVEV in the germline V gene (reference sequence). V lost 2 bases, J lost 6 bases, and 14 bases lay in between. The CDR3 region has the DNA TGTGCCAGCAGTTTAGGAGAGACAGGCCCCAATGAGCAGTTCTTC. This encodes CASSLGETGPNEQFF.

The J gene is TRBJ2-1, the V gene TRBV15; 7 bases map to TRBD2. Germline V gene sequence: CDR1 LNHNV, CDR2 YYDKDF (reference sequence). CDR3 size: 17 residues. V gave up 1 base and J gave up 3 bases; unmatched junction bases: 9. CDR3 sequence (DNA): TGTGCCACCAGCAGAGGGGAGGCGGGGGTTTTCTACAATGAGCAGTTCTTC. Its protein product is CATSRGEAGVFYNEQFF.

A note on this clone: The CDR3 does not close with the conserved phenylalanine or tryptophan, likely indicating a read error. The chain recombines TRBV4-1 with TRBJ1-6; possibly TRBD1 for D (6 bases). Trimming removed 4 bases at V and 0 bases at J, with 16 bases between. Germline CDR1 and CDR2: MGHRA and YSYEKL. The CDR3 runs to 18 residues. CDR3 protein: CASSRPGQGSSYNSPLHS. The CDR3 DNA is TGCGCCAGCAGCCGACCGGGTCAGGGGAGCTCCTATAATTCACCCCTCCACTCT.

The V and J genes are TRBV6-5 and TRBJ1-1; D call uncertain. V lost 2 bases and J 1 base, leaving 11 bases between the germline ends. In germline, CDR1 is MNHEY, CDR2 SVGAGI. This CDR3 has 15 residues. The CDR3 region has the DNA TGTGCCAGCAGTTACGCCGCGACACCGAACACTGAAGCTTTCTTT. Encoded protein: CASSYAATPNTEAFF.

The V call is TRBV28, the J call TRBJ2-5; D might be TRBD2 (7 bases). V shed 5 bases and J shed 4 bases, with 17 bases lying between them. The germline gives CDR1 MDHEN, CDR2 SYDVKM. The CDR3 is made up of 15 amino acids. CDR3 sequence reads: CASSPQGRALETQYF. The CDR3 DNA is TGTGCCAGCAGTCCTCAGGGGAGGGCTTTAGAGACCCAGTACTTC.

The chain has TRBV19 and TRBJ1-2, with D maybe TRBD1 (6 bases). The V end was cut by 3 bases, the J end by 3 bases, with 8 bases between. Germline assignment: CDR1 LNHDA and CDR2 SQIVND (reference sequence). CDR3 length: 13 residues. CDR3 sequence: CASSIDRYYGYTF. CDR3 in DNA: TGTGCCAGTAGTATCGACAGGTACTATGGCTACACCTTC.

The chain links TRBV11-3 to TRBJ1-3, with D maybe TRBD1 (5 bases). Germline V lookup: CDR1 SGHNT, CDR2 YENEEA. This CDR3 has 16 amino acids. Trimming left V 9 bases short and J 5 bases short, with 23 bases between. The CDR3 is CARGHSPGGGRNTIYF. Written as DNA, the CDR3 is TGTGCCAGGGGTCACTCACCGGGGGGGGGACGAAACACCATATATTTT. Looking up the rest from reference TRBV11-3 and TRBJ1-3 gives the full variable domain: EAGVVQSPRYKIIEKKQPVAFWCNPISGHNTLYWYLQNLGQGPELLIRYENEEAVDDSQLPKDRFSAERLKGVDSTLKIQPAELGDSAVYLCARGHSPGGGRNTIYFGEGSWLTVV.

The chain carries TRBV30 and TRBJ2-7; TRBD2 agrees at 10 bases. The CDR3 is made up of 15 amino acids. Germline V lookup: CDR1 GTSNPN, CDR2 SVGIG (reference sequence). V lost 8 bases, J lost 2 bases, and 12 bases stayed unmatched. The CDR3 spells CARRTSGIVPYEQYF. CDR3 nucleotides: TGTGCCCGGCGAACTAGCGGGATTGTCCCCTACGAGCAGTACTTC.

This sequence joins TRBV19 and TRBJ1-5; D might be TRBD1 (6 bases). Germline CDR1 reads LNHDA; CDR2 reads SQIVND (reference sequence). The V and J ends lost 2 bases and 7 bases respectively, with 15 bases between them. The CDR3 is made up of 15 amino acids. The DNA for the CDR3 is TGTGCCAGTAGTATAAACGGACAGATCTGGCAGCCCCAGCATTTT. Protein product: CASSINGQIWQPQHF.

Concerning this clone: Other DNA sequences in the same sample also yield this CDR3. V gene TRBV27 combines with J gene TRBJ1-2; D ambiguous. The CDR3 totals 12 residues. Trimming removed 5 bases from V and 5 bases from J, with 9 bases in between. Germline V gene sequence: CDR1 MNHEY, CDR2 SMNVEV (reference sequence). CDR3 DNA sequence: TGTGCCAGCAGTCCGGGTGGATATGGCTACACCTTC. This codes for CASSPGGYGYTF.

The chain uses TRBV7-3 and TRBJ2-3; D is perhaps TRBD2 (6 bases). The germline V and J ends were trimmed by 5 bases and 6 bases, with 21 bases remaining between them. Looked up from germline, CDR1 is SGHTA and CDR2 is FQGTGA. This CDR3 spans 16 amino acids. The CDR3 DNA sequence: TGTGCCAGCAGCCCATCCGGGACTGCCTCAATGGATACGCAGTATTTT. It translates to CASSPSGTASMDTQYF.

This rearrangement joins TRBV19 to TRBJ1-5; 7 bases line up with TRBD1. CDR1 is LNHDA, CDR2 SQIVND, per germline (reference sequence). The V gene end was trimmed by 6 bases and the J gene end by 7 bases; junction bases not matched to a gene: 6. The CDR3 extends over 13 amino acids. CDR3 protein: CASRPQGGQPQHF. The CDR3 DNA is TGTGCCAGTAGACCTCAGGGGGGCCAGCCCCAGCATTTT.

J is TRBJ2-1 and V is TRBV2, with D perhaps TRBD2 (5 bases). CDR3 length: 13 amino acids. The germline V gene has CDR1 SNHLY and CDR2 FYNNEI. Trimming pared 2 bases from V and 9 bases from J, leaving 11 bases between. CDR3 in DNA: TGTGCCAGCAGTGAATCGGAACGGGGTGAGCAGTTCTTC. Translating gives CASSESERGEQFF.

CDR3 DNA: TGTGCCAGCAGCGCCGGGACAGGGAACACTGAAGCTTTCTTT. Residues: CASSAGTGNTEAFF. The gene calls are TRBV7-9 and TRBJ1-1, with 8 bases that match TRBD1. The CDR3 length is 14 residues. Germline assignment: CDR1 SEHNR and CDR2 FQNEAQ (reference sequence). V gave up 5 bases and J gave up 1 base; unmatched junction bases: 3.

The V call is TRBV2, the J call TRBJ2-3; maybe TRBD2 (6 bases). This CDR3 region has 15 residues. The germline gives CDR1 SNHLY, CDR2 FYNNEI. The ends were cut back, 7 bases at V and 2 bases at J, with 16 bases in the middle. The CDR3 DNA follows: TGTGCCAGCACCGAATCGGGGAGGTTCACAGATACGCAGTATTTT. Protein product: CASTESGRFTDTQYF.

The chain couples TRBV28 to TRBJ1-2; D gene ambiguous. CDR1 is MDHEN, CDR2 SYDVKM, per germline. V dropped 5 bases and J dropped 7 bases, with 11 bases sitting between them. The CDR3 is 12 amino acids. The CDR3 reads CASSPSPFGYTF. In nucleotides, the CDR3 is TGTGCCAGCAGTCCCTCCCCTTTTGGCTACACCTTC.

The rearrangement links TRBV6-4 to TRBJ1-6, with D hard to call. The CDR3 length is 14 residues. Germline loops: CDR1 MRHNA, CDR2 SNTAGT. V lost 3 bases and J 6 bases, leaving 9 bases between the germline ends. As DNA, the CDR3 is TGTGCCAGCAGTGAGGGTCCAGGTAATTCACCCCTCCACTTT. This sequence encodes CASSEGPGNSPLHF.

The rearrangement links TRBV4-1 to TRBJ2-4; 7 bases line up with TRBD1. The CDR3 consists of 15 residues. Germline assignment: CDR1 MGHRA and CDR2 YSYEKL. V was clipped by 1 base and J by 2 bases; unmatched bases: 2. CDR3 coding DNA: TGCGCCAGCAGCCAAGGACAGGGATCCAAAAACATTCAGTACTTC. This translates into CASSQGQGSKNIQYF.

V gene TRBV7-9 combines with J gene TRBJ1-2; TRBD1 agrees at 9 bases. The ends lost 3 bases at V and 7 bases at J; junction bases unmatched: 6. CDR1 SEHNR and CDR2 FQNEAQ come from the germline V gene (reference sequence). This CDR3 has 14 residues. CDR3 residues: CASSFRDRAGGYTF. DNA of the CDR3: TGTGCCAGCAGCTTCCGGGACAGGGCGGGTGGCTACACCTTC.

J is TRBJ2-1 and V is TRBV9, with 9 nucleotides matching TRBD2. The CDR3 length is 16 residues. Germline lookup yields CDR1 SGDLS and CDR2 YYNGEE. With V trimmed by 1 base and J by 4 bases, 6 bases remained unmatched. CDR3 residues: CASSVSGGGDYNEQFF. In DNA, the CDR3 is TGTGCCAGCAGCGTAAGTGGCGGGGGGGATTACAATGAGCAGTTCTTC.

The V gene is TRBV2, the J gene TRBJ2-7; 11 bases are a match to TRBD2. The CDR3 runs 15 residues. The J segment lost 4 bases and the V segment lost 2 bases, leaving 4 bases of the junction unmatched. CDR1 and CDR2 from the germline V gene are SNHLY and FYNNEI. The CDR3 spells CASSESGLAGYEQYF. The CDR3 bases are TGTGCCAGCAGTGAATCTGGACTAGCGGGTTACGAGCAGTACTTC. The entire variable domain, with the rest obtained from reference TRBV2 and TRBJ2-7, is as follows: EPEVTQTPSHQVTQMGQEVILRCVPISNHLYFYWYRQILGQKVEFLVSFYNNEISEKSEIFDDQFSVERPDGSNFTLKIRSTKLEDSAMYFCASSESGLAGYEQYFGPGTRLTVT.

CDR3 coding DNA: TGTGCCAGCTCACCAGGTCGGGAGGGAGGCTACACCTTC. Its protein is CASSPGREGGYTF. V is TRBV18 and J is TRBJ1-2; D gene uncertain. CDR3 length: 13 amino acids. The germline V gene has CDR1 KGHSH and CDR2 LQKENI. Deletions cut 2 bases from V and 8 bases from J, with 12 bases between.

CDR3 sequence: CASSAGTSGGPVETQYF. The CDR3 bases are TGTGCCAGCAGTGCCGGGACTAGCGGGGGCCCCGTAGAGACCCAGTACTTC. The chain combines TRBV2 with TRBJ2-5; 14 positions agree with TRBD2. Losses at the gene ends were 4 bases for V and 4 bases for J; bases not matched to a gene: 8. Germline V lookup: CDR1 SNHLY, CDR2 FYNNEI. This CDR3 region has 17 residues.

This chain uses TRBV4-1 with TRBJ1-4; 9 bases align to TRBD1. J was trimmed by 8 bases and V by 2 bases; bases with no gene match: 9. The CDR3 extends over 16 amino acids. The germline gives CDR1 MGHRA, CDR2 YSYEKL. The CDR3 DNA is TGCGCCAGCAGCCAAATTCCGGGACAGGGACGCGAAAAACTGTTTTTT. Protein: CASSQIPGQGREKLFF.

CDR3 sequence (DNA): TGTGCCAGCAGCTACCCAGGGATGGGCAGACACACTGAAGCTTTCTTT. Protein: CASSYPGMGRHTEAFF. The gene calls are TRBV7-9 and TRBJ1-1; D is perhaps TRBD1 (5 bases). The CDR3 loop spans 16 amino acids. CDR1 is SEHNR and CDR2 is FQNEAQ in the germline V gene (reference sequence). Trimming shortened V by 4 bases and J by 3 bases, and 18 bases separated the two germline ends.

This chain links TRBV19 with TRBJ1-4; unclear D gene. The germline gives CDR1 LNHDA, CDR2 SQIVND (reference sequence). CDR3 length: 16 residues. V was trimmed by 5 bases and J by 2 bases, leaving 15 bases between them. Written as DNA, the CDR3 is TGTGCCAGTAGTGTTACGACCCGGAGGACTAATGAAAAACTGTTTTTT. Translation gives CASSVTTRRTNEKLFF. Variable domain in full (rest from reference TRBV19 and TRBJ1-4): DGGITQSPKYLFRKEGQNVTLSCEQNLNHDAMYWYRQDPGQGLRLIYYSQIVNDFQKGDIAEGYSVSREKKESFPLTVTSAQKNPTAFYLCASSVTTRRTNEKLFFGSGTQLSVL.